Detailed here is one T cell receptor beta chain. Its antigen is not yet known. Base qualities were left out, and no much larger clone turns up one base away. From a lookup of the germline V gene, CDR1 and CDR2 are KGHDR and SFDVKD. After removal of 3 bases from V and 4 bases from J, the junction retains 1 base not matched to a gene. The CDR3 contains 13 residues, cysteine and phenylalanine counted. The DNA shown is the 39-base CDR3, in frame from base 1. This sample is part of a study of blood T cell repertoires in COVID-19 (dated by TCRdb to the early 2020s). Describing the broader study: Samples from collaborators originated in the United States, Italy and Spain and spanned both the acute and convalescent phases of COVID-19. The prospective study material was composed of cDNA or gDNA derived from T cells, B-cell-depleted T cells, or PBMCs. Deeply sampled blood TCRbeta repertoires from subjects exposed to, actively infected with, or recovered from COVID-19 were included in the dataset. The repertoires were released in a freely available public database intended as a resource for research on the immune response to SARS-CoV-2. Samples came from the ongoing ImmuneRACE study (first 160 participants) plus 1,254 subjects from 6 global collaborators. A de-identified subject ID, COVID-19 status, age in years and sex were almost always included in the sample metadata. Where available, HLA class I and class II types were obtained from metadata supplied by the sample provider rather than from assay-based typing. Paper-wide results and their limitations: The quantity of clinical and demographic metadata differed by source and by participant and was supplied without curation.

The collaborating institutions used their own protocols to collect whole blood in K2EDTA tubes. For TCRbeta analysis, collaborator samples were shipped as frozen whole blood, as isolated PBMCs, or as DNA extracted from either sample type. The immunoSEQ Assay, a bias-controlled multiplex PCR, was used to amplify TCRbeta CDR3 regions from genomic DNA. Per the original workflow: The number of nucleated cells in each sample was estimated by amplification of reference gene primers within the assay. Sequence reads were collapsed and filtered to measure the absolute abundance of every unique TCRbeta CDR3 rearrangement. For each sample, productive Simpson clonality was calculated as the square root of Simpson's diversity index across productive rearrangements. TCRdb re-hosts the immuneACCESS table, in-frame sequences only. Its copies lack some clones; in the studies checked, an unresolved V gene accounts for under half of them, and the cause for the rest is not known. That table furnishes V, J and clone size, whereas the DNA furnished D and trimming. For this sample there are more than 85,000 clones; 84% appear just once. Around 9.4% of the sample belongs to the ten largest clones.

The receptor chain draws on TRBV24-1 and TRBJ1-2, and 7 junction bases match TRBD1. The sequencing sample was made of peripheral blood. This sequence was found in a man in his forties with active or convalescent COVID-19. The CDR3 here reads CATSDPGGYGYTF. The DNA reads as follows: TGTGCCACCAGTGATCCAGGGGGCTATGGCTACACCTTC.